This T cell receptor beta chain appears in the sequencing data of a study of T-cell reconstitution after alpha-beta-depleted transplantation in children. Germline V gives CDR1 LGHNT, CDR2 FRNRAP. CDR3 size: 17 residues. Between the trimmed V and J ends, which lost 3 bases and 5 bases, there was a span of 22 bases. Points on this clonotype: The antigen is unknown.

General study points: Several hundred expanded graft clones reportedly gave rise to the alpha-beta T cells present about two months after transplant. Hyperexpanded clones declined; after one year, newly produced T cells mostly supplied diversity.

Library preparation (for TCRbeta) was performed with unique molecular identifiers. One entry per CDR3 protein results from TCRdb running MiXCR on the PCR reads. The table lists some 830,000 distinct CDR3 sequences, roughly 15% of them singletons. V gene TRBV12-5 combines with J gene TRBJ2-5; D is unclear. Sample: PBMCs, mostly from graft donor cells, taken 360 days after TCRalphabeta/CD19-depleted stem cell transplant. This clonotype was obtained from a male patient between 10 and 17 years old who had a stem cell transplant for acute lymphoblastic leukemia, so the T cells may come from the graft donor. The CDR3 nucleotides are TGTGCTAGTGGTTTTTCTTCAGGTTCGCTTGTCGGGGAGACCCAGTACTTC. Its protein product is CASGFSSGSLVGETQYF.